Below, 11 T cell receptor beta chains from the same sample are listed, as sequenced in a study of identical twins. TCRdb re-derived calls from the 5' RACE reads in MiXCR, one entry per CDR3 protein. The table records about 810,000 distinct CDR3 sequences, 9% to 15% of them present only once. These data were also filed under a second study, of yellow fever vaccine responses in identical twins.

The sequenced material came from PBMCs. These receptors were collected from a woman younger than 30 in good health.

This clonotype appeared a few times. CDR3 coding DNA: TGTGCCAGCAGTTATGCTAGCGGGAGTCTAAAGACCCAGTACTTC. Translation: CASSYASGSLKTQYF. This chain joins TRBV6-2 or TRBV6-3 and TRBJ2-5; TRBD2 matches at 10 bases. The CDR3 has 15 amino acids. V shed 3 bases and J 6 bases; nucleotides not matched to a gene: 7. Germline V gene sequence: CDR1 MNHEY, CDR2 SVGEGT.

The chain couples TRBV5-1 to TRBJ2-1; 7 bases map to TRBD2. This CDR3 is 14 amino acids long. V lost 3 bases to trimming and J lost 3 bases; unmatched junction nucleotides: 3. Germline loops: CDR1 SGHRS, CDR2 YFSETQ. The CDR3 is CASSSRTSYNEQFF. Here the CDR3 DNA reads TGCGCCAGCAGCTCCCGGACTAGCTACAATGAGCAGTTCTTC.

The CDR3 is CASSLGLAGKREETQYF. The CDR3 DNA sequence: TGCGCCAGCAGCTTGGGGCTAGCGGGGAAGAGGGAAGAGACCCAGTACTTC. The chain links TRBV5-1 to TRBJ2-5, with 9 nucleotides matching TRBD2. The length of the CDR3 is 17 residues. CDR1 and CDR2 from the germline V gene are SGHRS and YFSETQ. With V trimmed by 0 bases and J by 3 bases, 9 bases remained unmatched.

This clonotype was recorded only once. The chain uses TRBV2 and TRBJ2-1; 7 positions agree with TRBD1. V dropped 7 bases and J dropped 7; count of bases not matched to a gene: 13. From germline, CDR1 is SNHLY and CDR2 FYNNEI. CDR3 length: 15 residues. Here the CDR3 reads CASTSWTGGRNEQFF. The CDR3 region has the DNA TGTGCCAGCACTTCCTGGACAGGTGGTAGGAATGAGCAGTTCTTC.

This clonotype was seen a few times. The chain recombines TRBV29-1 with TRBJ2-1, with 7 nucleotides matching TRBD1. The germline CDR1 and CDR2 sequences are SQVTM and ANQGSEA. The ends lost 7 bases at V and 5 bases at J; junction bases unmatched: 8. This CDR3 region has 13 residues. The CDR3 is CSEYRGSDNEQFF. The CDR3 bases are TGCAGCGAGTACAGGGGATCGGACAATGAGCAGTTCTTC.

This clonotype was found a few times. The chain combines TRBV6-1 with TRBJ2-1; D gene uncertain. The V end was cut by 7 bases, the J end by 5 bases, with 6 bases between. Germline V gives CDR1 MNHNS, CDR2 SASEGT. The CDR3 has 11 amino acids. The CDR3 DNA sequence: TGTGCCAGCATAATGAACAATGAGCAGTTCTTC. Translation: CASIMNNEQFF.

This clonotype was detected only a few times. The chain uses TRBV3-1 and TRBJ2-2, with D maybe TRBD2 (6 bases). Trimming pared 3 bases from V and 1 base from J, leaving 21 bases between. This CDR3 has 19 residues. Germline assignment: CDR1 LGHDT and CDR2 YNNKEL (reference sequence). The CDR3 nucleotides read TGTGCCAGCAGCCACTCTGGCGACAGACTAGAATTGAACACCGGGGAGCTGTTTTTT. Its translation: CASSHSGDRLELNTGELFF.

The sample holds a few counts of this clonotype. The chain combines TRBV3-1 with TRBJ2-7; D not certain. Germline-derived CDR1 and CDR2 are LGHDT and YNNKEL (reference sequence). This CDR3 is built from 15 residues. V was cut by 3 bases and J by 1 base, with 13 bases left in between. The chain's CDR3 is CASSQTPSKSYEQYF. The CDR3 DNA is TGTGCCAGCAGCCAGACACCATCAAAATCCTACGAGCAGTACTTC.

Only one count was recorded for this clonotype. This chain uses TRBV20-1 with TRBJ1-5; D unclear. Germline-derived CDR1 and CDR2 are DFQATT and SNEGSKA (reference sequence). Trimming left V 3 bases short and J 3 bases short, with 18 bases between. The CDR3 covers 16 residues. DNA for the CDR3: TGCAGTGCTAGCGCTCGGAGCAGAGGTCTCAATCAGCCCCAGCATTTT. It codes for CSASARSRGLNQPQHF.

The CDR3 DNA is TGTGCCAGCTCATTTACAGGGGGCTTGGTGAACACTGAAGCTTTCTTT. Translated: CASSFTGGLVNTEAFF. The J gene is TRBJ1-1, the V gene TRBV18; 9 nucleotides line up with TRBD1. Trimming at V came to 5 bases and at J to 0 bases, leaving 7 bases not matched to a gene. Germline V gene lookup returns CDR1 KGHSH and CDR2 LQKENI. The CDR3 runs 16 residues.

This clonotype showed up many times. The genes are TRBV29-1 and TRBJ2-1, with D unresolved. Germline assignment: CDR1 SQVTM and CDR2 ANQGSEA. Trimming cost V 8 bases and J 6 bases, with 14 bases left between them. This CDR3 has 12 amino acids. CDR3 protein: CSSEPNRNEQFF. CDR3 in DNA: TGCAGCTCAGAACCTAACCGCAATGAGCAGTTCTTC.